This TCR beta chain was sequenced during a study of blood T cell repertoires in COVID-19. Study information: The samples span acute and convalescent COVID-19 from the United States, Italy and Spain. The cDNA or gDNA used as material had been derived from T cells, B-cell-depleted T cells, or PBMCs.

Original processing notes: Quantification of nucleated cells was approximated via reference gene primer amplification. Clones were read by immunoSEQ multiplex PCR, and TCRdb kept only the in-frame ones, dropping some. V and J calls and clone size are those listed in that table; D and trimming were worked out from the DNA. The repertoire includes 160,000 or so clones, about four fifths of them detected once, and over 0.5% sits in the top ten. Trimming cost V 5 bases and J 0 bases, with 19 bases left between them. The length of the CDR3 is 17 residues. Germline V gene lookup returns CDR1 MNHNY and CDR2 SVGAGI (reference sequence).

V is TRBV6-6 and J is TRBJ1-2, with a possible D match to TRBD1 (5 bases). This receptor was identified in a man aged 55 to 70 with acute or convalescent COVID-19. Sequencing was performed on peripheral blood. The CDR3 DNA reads TGTGCCAGCAGTCCCGGGACTCTTTATTGGGCTAACTATGGCTACACCTTC. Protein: CASSPGTLYWANYGYTF.